The rows below give T cell receptor beta chains drawn from one sample of a study of neurological immune-mediated disorders. MiXCR, applied by TCRdb to the 5' RACE reads, yields one record per CDR3 protein. The sample holds roughly 75,000 distinct CDR3 sequences, 2% to 3% seen once. The source material was PBMCs. The source of these receptors is a woman aged 30 to 39 with multiple sclerosis. Each CDR3 is given with its conserved first and last residue. The D gene is left open where the match is weak. Size is stated for part of the rows, as once, few or many counts, or as a class when the clone is expanded.

. | TRBJ2-1 | TRBV7-9 | . | CASSLAGVWFF | TGTGCCAGCAGCTTAGCGGGGGTGTGGTTCTTC
. | TRBJ2-5 | TRBV5-6 | many | CASSLGQPEETQYF | TGTGCCAGCAGCTTGGGACAGCCGGAAGAGACCCAGTACTTC
TRBD2 | TRBJ2-7 | TRBV27 | many | CASSLDSSSGRTEQYF | TGTGCCAGCAGTTTGGATAGTTCCAGCGGGAGAACCGAGCAGTACTTC
TRBD2 | TRBJ2-2 | TRBV6-2/TRBV6-3 | many | CASSSTPILYSGRVSTGELFF | TGTGCCAGCAGTTCGACCCCCATATTATATAGCGGGAGAGTGAGCACCGGGGAGCTGTTTTTT
TRBD1 | TRBJ2-6 | TRBV5-6 | many | CASSPGTGSPSGANVLTF | TGTGCCAGCAGCCCGGGGACAGGGAGTCCCTCTGGGGCCAACGTCCTGACTTTC
. | TRBJ2-7 | TRBV4-2 | . | CASSQEALAYEQYF | TGTGCCAGCAGCCAAGAGGCGTTAGCCTACGAGCAGTACTTC
. | TRBJ2-1 | TRBV10-3 | many | CAISESMTDNEQFF | TGTGCCATCAGTGAGTCTATGACAGACAATGAGCAGTTCTTC
TRBD2 | TRBJ2-1 | TRBV28 | many | CASSVAGSRVNEQFF | TGTGCCAGCAGTGTAGCGGGGTCGAGGGTAAATGAGCAGTTCTTC
. | TRBJ2-7 | TRBV7-2 | many | CASSPDLYEQYF | TGTGCCAGCAGCCCCGACCTCTACGAGCAGTACTTC
TRBD2 | TRBJ2-5 | TRBV27 | many | CASSLISRGYQETQYF | TGTGCCAGCAGCCTCATCTCGCGGGGGTACCAAGAGACCCAGTACTTC
TRBD1 | TRBJ1-2 | TRBV7-9 | many | CASSNEYVGTARNGYTF | TGTGCCAGCAGCAACGAATACGTGGGGACAGCAAGGAATGGCTACACCTTC
. | TRBJ1-1 | TRBV3-1 | many | CASSHFVEDTEAFF | TGTGCCAGCAGCCATTTCGTGGAGGACACTGAAGCTTTCTTT
TRBD2 | TRBJ2-3 | TRBV3-1 | many | CASSQTSGFTDTQYF | TGTGCCAGCAGCCAAACTAGCGGATTCACAGATACGCAGTATTTT
TRBD2 | TRBJ2-1 | TRBV5-1 | many | CASSQDVAGGWNEQFF | TGCGCCAGCAGCCAAGATGTAGCGGGAGGGTGGAATGAGCAGTTCTTC
. | TRBJ2-5 | TRBV12-3/TRBV12-4 | many | CASSLAGGGSETQYF | TGTGCCAGCAGTTTGGCAGGGGGAGGTTCGGAGACCCAGTACTTC
TRBD1 | TRBJ1-1 | TRBV12-3/TRBV12-4 | many | CASSPTGVLEAFF | TGTGCCAGCAGCCCGACAGGGGTTCTTGAAGCTTTCTTT